This TCR beta chain appears in the sequencing data of a study of molecular identifiers for immune sequencing clone quantification. About the study: Replicates involved a five-way split of RNA from around 20,000 or 100,000 naive CD8 cells, with sequencing of four.

General study results and limits: Clone sizes could be underestimated for highly expanded clones when identical TCR molecules share a barcode.

The table lists this clonotype with many counts. The antigen is unknown. The CDR3 spans 16 residues. Germline V gene sequence: CDR1 MGHRA, CDR2 YSYEKL. V gave up 1 base and J gave up 0 bases; unmatched junction bases: 6. TCRdb passed the PCR reads through MiXCR, listing each CDR3 protein once. The sample records about 510,000 distinct CDR3 sequences, over 20% being singletons. The source of this sequence is a human donor in good health. Some libraries in this study had Jurkat cell RNA spiked in. V and J are TRBV4-1 and TRBJ2-7; 7 nucleotides line up with TRBD1. The source material was naive CD8+ T cells from blood, with Jurkat cell RNA spiked in. The subset was: FACS-sorted CD8+CD4-CCR7+CD45RA+ naive T cells. The CDR3 region is CASSQVDGTASYEQYF. Written as DNA, the CDR3 is TGCGCCAGCAGCCAAGTGGACGGGACAGCCTCCTACGAGCAGTACTTC.